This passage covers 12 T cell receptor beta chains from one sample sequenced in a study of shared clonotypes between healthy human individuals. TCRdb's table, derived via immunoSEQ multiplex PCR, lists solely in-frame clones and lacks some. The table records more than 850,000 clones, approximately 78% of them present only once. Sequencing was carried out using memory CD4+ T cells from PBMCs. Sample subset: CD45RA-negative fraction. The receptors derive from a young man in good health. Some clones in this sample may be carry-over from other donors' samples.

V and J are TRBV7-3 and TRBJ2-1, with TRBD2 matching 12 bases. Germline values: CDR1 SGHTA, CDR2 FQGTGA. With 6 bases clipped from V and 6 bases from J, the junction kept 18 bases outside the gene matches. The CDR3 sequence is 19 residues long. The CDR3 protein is CASRSSGTSGSTRGNEQFF. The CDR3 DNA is TGTGCCAGCAGATCATCCGGGACTAGCGGGTCCACAAGGGGCAATGAGCAGTTCTTC.

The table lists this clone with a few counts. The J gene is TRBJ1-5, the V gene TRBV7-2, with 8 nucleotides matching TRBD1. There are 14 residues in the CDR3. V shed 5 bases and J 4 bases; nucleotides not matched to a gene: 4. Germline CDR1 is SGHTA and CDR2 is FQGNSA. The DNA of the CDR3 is TGTGCCAGCAGCACCAGACAGGGGAATCAGCCCCAGCATTTT. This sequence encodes CASSTRQGNQPQHF.

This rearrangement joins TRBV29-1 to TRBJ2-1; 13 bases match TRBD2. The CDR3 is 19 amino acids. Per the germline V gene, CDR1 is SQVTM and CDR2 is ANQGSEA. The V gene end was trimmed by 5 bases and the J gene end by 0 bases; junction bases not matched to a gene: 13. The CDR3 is CSVPKLGTSGTLSYNEQFF. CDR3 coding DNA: TGCAGCGTTCCCAAGCTGGGGACTAGCGGGACCCTCTCCTACAATGAGCAGTTCTTC.

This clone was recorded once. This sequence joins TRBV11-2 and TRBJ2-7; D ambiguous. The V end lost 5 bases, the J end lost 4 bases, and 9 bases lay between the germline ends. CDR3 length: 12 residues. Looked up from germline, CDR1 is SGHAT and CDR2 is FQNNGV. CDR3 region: CASSPTVYEQYF. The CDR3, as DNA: TGTGCCAGCAGCCCTACAGTGTACGAGCAGTACTTC.

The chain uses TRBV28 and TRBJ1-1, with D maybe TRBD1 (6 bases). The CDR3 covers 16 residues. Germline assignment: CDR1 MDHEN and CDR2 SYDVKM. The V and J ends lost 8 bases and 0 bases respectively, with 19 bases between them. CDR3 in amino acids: CASVGQLTSMNTEAFF. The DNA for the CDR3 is TGTGCCAGCGTCGGACAGCTAACCTCTATGAACACTGAAGCTTTCTTT.

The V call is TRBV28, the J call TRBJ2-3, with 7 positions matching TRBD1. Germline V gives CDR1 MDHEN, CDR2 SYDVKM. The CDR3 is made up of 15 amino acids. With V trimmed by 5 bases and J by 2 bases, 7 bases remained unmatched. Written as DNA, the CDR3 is TGTGCCAGCAGTGGCCTGACAGGGATCACAGATACGCAGTATTTT. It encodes CASSGLTGITDTQYF.

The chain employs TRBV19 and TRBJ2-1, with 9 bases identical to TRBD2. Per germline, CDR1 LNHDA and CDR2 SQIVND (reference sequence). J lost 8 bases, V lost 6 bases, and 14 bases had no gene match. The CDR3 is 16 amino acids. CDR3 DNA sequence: TGTGCCAGTAGCTACGGCGGGACTAGCACCCGCGATGAGCAGTTCTTC. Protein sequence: CASSYGGTSTRDEQFF.

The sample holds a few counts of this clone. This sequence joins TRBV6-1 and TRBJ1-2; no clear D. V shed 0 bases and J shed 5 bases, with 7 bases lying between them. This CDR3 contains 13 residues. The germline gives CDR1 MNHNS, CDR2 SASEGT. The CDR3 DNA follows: TGTGCCAGCAGTGAAGCGAAGGGATATGGCTACACCTTC. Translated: CASSEAKGYGYTF.

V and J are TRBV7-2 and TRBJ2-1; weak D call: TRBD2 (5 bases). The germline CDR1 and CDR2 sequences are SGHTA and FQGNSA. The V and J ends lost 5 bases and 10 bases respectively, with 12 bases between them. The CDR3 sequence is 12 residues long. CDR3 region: CASSRAAGEQFF. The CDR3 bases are TGTGCCAGCAGCCGAGCGGCGGGCGAGCAGTTCTTC.

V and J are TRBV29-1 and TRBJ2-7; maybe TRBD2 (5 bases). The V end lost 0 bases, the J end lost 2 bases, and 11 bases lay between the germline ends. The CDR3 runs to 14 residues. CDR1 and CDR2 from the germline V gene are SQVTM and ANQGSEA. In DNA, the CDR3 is TGCAGCGTTGAAGACCGGGGAGTCACCTACGAGCAGTACTTC. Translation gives CSVEDRGVTYEQYF.

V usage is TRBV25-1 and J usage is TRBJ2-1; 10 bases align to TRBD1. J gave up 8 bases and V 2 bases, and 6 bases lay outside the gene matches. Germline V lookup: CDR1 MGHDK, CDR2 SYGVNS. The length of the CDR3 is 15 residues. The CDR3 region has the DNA TGTGCCAGCAGTGAAGGGTGGGACAGGGGCGATGAGCAGTTCTTC. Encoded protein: CASSEGWDRGDEQFF.

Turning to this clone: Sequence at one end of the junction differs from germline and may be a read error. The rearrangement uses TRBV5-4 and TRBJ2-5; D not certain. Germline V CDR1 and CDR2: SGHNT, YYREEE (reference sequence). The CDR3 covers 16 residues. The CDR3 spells CASSQDYRSAGETQYF. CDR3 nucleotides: TGCGCCAGCAGCCAAGATTACCGGTCCGCCGGGGAGACCCAGTACTTC.